Sequencing of this TCR beta chain was carried out in a study of metastatic and nonmetastatic thyroid tumors. Study in general: Both malignant and benign thyroid patients supplied peripheral blood and tumor or nodule tissue samples, across which the repertoires of these patients were then compared.

No treatment of any kind had been given to any patient before thyroid surgery. How the authors handled the data: What underpinned the distant-metastasis classifier for papillary thyroid cancer was the set of CDR3 differences across clinicopathological groups. TCRdb re-processed the PCR reads through MiXCR. These V and J calls originate from TCRdb's pipeline instead of the authors' own analysis. This sample has around 34,000 clones, with roughly 17% found just once. This CDR3 has 16 residues. Trimming removed 6 bases at V and 0 bases at J, with 15 bases between. CDR1 is MNHNS, CDR2 SASEGT, per germline. This clone showed up many times. Its matching antigen is unknown. Regarding the study as a whole: Versus benign nodules, malignant thyroid tumors reportedly had significantly higher TCR beta diversity, in blood and tumor.

This chain links TRBV6-1 with TRBJ2-1; either TRBD1 or TRBD2 may fit D (5 bases each). This sequence originates from a female donor with papillary thyroid cancer or a benign thyroid nodule (not recorded which). Some clones in this sample may be carry-over from other donors' samples. Sequenced input: blood. CDR3 nucleotide sequence: TGTGCCAGCAGGGACCGGGGCAGGTACTCCTACAATGAGCAGTTCTTC. It translates to CASRDRGRYSYNEQFF.